This T cell receptor beta chain originates from a study of cytomegalovirus exposure and HLA in healthy donors. The count of this clone is one. The antigen remains undetermined. PCR employed 60 Vbeta and 13 Jbeta primers. Generated by immunoSEQ multiplex PCR, the TCRdb table keeps only in-frame clones and is missing some. The sample includes 180,000 or so clones, around 80% of them seen just once. V gave up 6 bases and J gave up 7 bases; unmatched junction bases: 6. Germline values: CDR1 MDHEN, CDR2 SYDVKM. The CDR3 is 14 amino acids. General study results and limits: Solely CMV serostatus was available to characterize immune exposure.

V gene TRBV28 combines with J gene TRBJ1-4, with 9 positions matching TRBD1. The sequence was obtained from a woman aged 55-69 years in good health and CMV-seropositive. The sequenced sample consisted of PBMCs. The CDR3 DNA sequence: TGTGCCAGCAGGGGGGGACAGGGTGGTGAAAAACTGTTTTTT. This encodes CASRGGQGGEKLFF.